This TCR beta chain was recovered during a study of CD8+CD57+ T cells in acquired aplastic anemia. About the study: Sorted cells (CD4+ and CD8+) yielded DNA amounts that averaged 3.2 ug.

Those patients picked for sequencing had displayed CD8+CD57+ cell expansion on flow cytometry. Severe acquired aplastic anemia was the diagnosis recorded for all patients. Trimming took 5 bases from V and 6 from J, leaving 13 bases between them. CDR3 size: 14 residues. Germline values: CDR1 KGHDR, CDR2 SFDVKD. Using genomic DNA as the template, TCR beta VDJ and CDR3 profiling was carried out. One entry per CDR3 protein results from TCRdb running MiXCR on the reads. This sample has 180,000 or so distinct CDR3 sequences, with 48% found just once. As for this clonotype: Its target is not known.

Overall study results and limits: Sharing between patients and controls was observed for over 25 CD8+ CDR3 sequences.

The chain recombines TRBV24-1 with TRBJ2-1, with D perhaps assigned TRBD1 or TRBD2 (6 bases each). The sample taken for sequencing was sorted CD4+, CD8+, or CD8+CD57+ T cells (not recorded which) from PBMCs. The clonotype comes from a human donor with aplastic anemia. The CDR3 nucleotides read TGTGCCACCAGTGCGGTAGGGGGAGGCAATGAGCAGTTCTTC. Amino acid sequence: CATSAVGGGNEQFF.